What follows are 19 T cell receptor beta chains derived from one specimen sequenced in a study of blood T cell repertoires in COVID-19. Assay used: immunoSEQ multiplex PCR; TCRdb lists only in-frame clones, some missing. The table records more than 95,000 clones, 85% to 90% of them present only once. What was sequenced was peripheral blood. These receptors all come from an older woman in a cohort sampled during active or convalescent COVID-19.

This clone was seen just once. V is TRBV7-9 and J is TRBJ2-4; TRBD1 is a possible D gene (5 bases). In germline, CDR1 is SEHNR, CDR2 FQNEAQ (reference sequence). The CDR3 has 12 amino acids. V lost 7 bases to trimming and J lost 9 bases, with 13 bases between them. The CDR3 DNA sequence: TGTGCCAGCACTCAGGGAAGTACCATTCAGTACTTC. Its translation is CASTQGSTIQYF.

The gene calls are TRBV6-5 and TRBJ1-3; 9 nucleotides match TRBD1. The CDR3 loop spans 16 amino acids. From germline, CDR1 is MNHEY and CDR2 SVGAGI. The J segment lost 4 bases and the V segment lost 4 bases, leaving 8 bases of the junction unmatched. The CDR3 DNA reads as TGTGCCAGCAGTTCCCGGGACAGGGTCCCGGGAAACACCATATATTTT. Residues: CASSSRDRVPGNTIYF.

This rearrangement joins TRBV3-1 (or the pseudogene TRBV3-2) to TRBJ1-2; 7 bases line up with TRBD1. Germline V lookup: CDR1 LGHDT, CDR2 YNNKEL (reference sequence). Trimming took 4 bases from V and 4 from J; bases not matched to a gene: 9. CDR3 length: 15 amino acids. The CDR3 sequence: CASSPSTGSGYGYTF. For the CDR3, the DNA is TGTGCCAGCAGCCCGTCGACAGGGTCCGGCTATGGCTACACCTTC.

This clone was seen a handful of times. In DNA, the CDR3 is TGTGCCAGCAGCTTACGGGGTGGCGGCTATGGCTACACCTTC. Protein product: CASSLRGGGYGYTF. This sequence joins TRBV11-2 and TRBJ1-2; D is undetermined. Germline loops: CDR1 SGHAT, CDR2 FQNNGV. Trimming removed 2 bases from V and 4 bases from J, with 11 bases in between. This CDR3 has 14 residues.

The rearrangement links TRBV4-2 to TRBJ2-4, with D possibly being TRBD2 (6 bases). V lost 4 bases to trimming and J lost 5 bases, with 18 bases between them. Germline CDR1 reads LGHNA; CDR2 reads YNFKEQ. The CDR3 totals 16 residues. The CDR3 loop is CASSLLAGGAQNIQYF. CDR3 DNA: TGTGCCAGCAGCCTCCTCGCCGGAGGGGCTCAAAACATTCAGTACTTC.

The V gene is TRBV5-4, the J gene TRBJ1-1; D possibly corresponds to TRBD1 (5 bases). CDR1 and CDR2 from the germline V gene are SGHNT and YYREEE (reference sequence). The germline V and J ends were trimmed by 2 bases and 3 bases, with 14 bases remaining between them. The CDR3 extends over 15 amino acids. The chain's CDR3 is CASSFPGQRDTEAFF. The DNA of the CDR3 is TGTGCCAGCAGCTTTCCAGGGCAGCGGGACACTGAAGCTTTCTTT.

The chain has TRBV6-5 and TRBJ2-3; 7 bases agree with TRBD1. V lost 6 bases, J lost 2 bases, and 5 bases stayed unmatched. This CDR3 spans 14 amino acids. Germline lookup yields CDR1 MNHEY and CDR2 SVGAGI. CDR3 residues: CASRRGQFTDTQYF. As DNA, the CDR3 is TGTGCCAGCAGGAGGGGACAGTTCACAGATACGCAGTATTTT.

This chain joins TRBV4-1 and TRBJ1-6; no clear D. V was clipped by 3 bases and J by 13 bases, with 13 bases between them. The CDR3 is 13 amino acids. The germline V gene has CDR1 MGHRA and CDR2 YSYEKL. CDR3 residues: CASSQWVGAPLHF. The CDR3, as DNA: TGCGCCAGCAGCCAGTGGGTGGGAGCTCCCCTCCACTTT.

This chain uses TRBV6-4 with TRBJ1-1; D unresolved. The CDR3 sequence is 13 residues long. The V end lost 0 bases, the J end lost 10 bases, and 12 bases lay between the germline ends. Per germline, CDR1 MRHNA and CDR2 SNTAGT. This CDR3 reads CASSDSTGVRAFF. DNA for the CDR3: TGTGCCAGCAGTGACTCGACGGGTGTCCGAGCTTTCTTT.

V usage is TRBV21-1 and J usage is TRBJ2-3; no DNA check was done on the table's D call, TRBD1. TRBV21-1 represents a pseudogene. This CDR3 comprises 19 residues. The DNA of the CDR3 is TGTGCCAGCAGCAAAGTGGACAGGGTGAAGAAGACGGGCACAGATACGCAGTATTTT. It encodes CASSKVDRVKKTGTDTQYF.

V gene TRBV7-9 combines with J gene TRBJ1-2, with D maybe TRBD1 (5 bases). V was trimmed by 6 bases and J by 4 bases, leaving 21 bases between them. CDR1 and CDR2 (germline): SEHNR, FQNEAQ (reference sequence). The CDR3 loop spans 16 amino acids. CDR3 loop: CASSQGPGREGYGYTF. Written as DNA, the CDR3 is TGTGCCAGCAGTCAAGGGCCGGGACGGGAGGGCTATGGCTACACCTTC.

V gene TRBV14 combines with J gene TRBJ1-2, with D possibly TRBD1 on 6 matching bases. The length of the CDR3 is 14 residues. The V gene's germline CDR1 is SGHDN and CDR2 FVKESK. The ends were cut back, 6 bases at V and 2 bases at J, with 13 bases in the middle. The CDR3 is CASSSRTANYGYTF. CDR3 coding DNA: TGTGCCAGCAGTTCCCGGACAGCCAACTATGGCTACACCTTC.

The chain has TRBV19 and TRBJ1-3; 8 nucleotides line up with TRBD1. CDR1 and CDR2 from the germline V gene are LNHDA and SQIVND (reference sequence). The CDR3 spans 15 residues. Unmatched junction bases numbered 6, after V lost 5 bases and J lost 3 bases. CDR3 residues: CASSLQGAIGNTIYF. The CDR3 DNA sequence: TGTGCCAGTAGTCTTCAGGGGGCTATTGGAAACACCATATATTTT.

V is TRBV3-1 (or the pseudogene TRBV3-2) and J is TRBJ1-6; TRBD1 might be the D (5 bases). The CDR3 covers 15 residues. Germline loops: CDR1 LGHDT, CDR2 YNNKEL (reference sequence). Between the trimmed V and J ends, which lost 3 bases and 9 bases, there was a span of 15 bases. This CDR3 reads CASSHAGNGGSPLHF. CDR3 nucleotide sequence: TGTGCCAGCAGCCACGCCGGGAACGGGGGTTCACCCCTCCACTTT.

In its sample, this clone was seen once. This sequence joins TRBV2 and TRBJ1-3; D possibly corresponds to TRBD1 (6 bases). Trimming cost V 5 bases and J 1 base, with 15 bases left between them. Germline CDR1 and CDR2: SNHLY and FYNNEI. This CDR3 is built from 16 residues. The CDR3 coding sequence is TGTGCCAGCAGTAGGCGGGGGCCTTTATCTGGAAACACCATATATTTT. It is translated as CASSRRGPLSGNTIYF.

The CDR3 is CASSLSDSPLHF. CDR3 nucleotide sequence: TGTGCCAGCAGCTTAAGCGATTCACCCCTCCACTTT. The rearrangement joins TRBV7-9 to TRBJ1-6, with unresolved D. V lost 2 bases and J 8 bases, leaving 4 bases between the germline ends. The CDR3 runs to 12 residues. Germline CDR1 SEHNR, CDR2 FQNEAQ (reference sequence).

Regarding this clone: This same CDR3 is encoded by further DNA sequences in the sample. This chain links TRBV11-2 with TRBJ1-2; D might be TRBD1 (5 bases). Trimming took 5 bases from V and 8 from J, leaving 12 bases between them. The CDR3 totals 12 residues. Germline loops: CDR1 SGHAT, CDR2 FQNNGV. CDR3 in DNA: TGTGCCAGCAGCCCCTCAGGGTACGGCTACACCTTC. Translating it yields CASSPSGYGYTF.

The chain employs TRBV23-1 and TRBJ2-7; D is perhaps TRBD1 (6 bases). TRBV23-1 is reported as an ORF; its role is uncertain. Deletions cut 1 base from V and 2 bases from J, with 15 bases between. The CDR3 totals 16 residues. Here the CDR3 DNA reads TGCGCCAGCAGTCAATACCCACAGGGACCAACCTACGAGCAGTACTTC. This encodes CASSQYPQGPTYEQYF.

This chain's CDR3 is CASSLETRNQPQHF. CDR3 bases: TGCGCCAGCAGCTTGGAGACACGCAATCAGCCCCAGCATTTT. The rearrangement uses TRBV5-1 and TRBJ1-5; no clear D. CDR1 SGHRS and CDR2 YFSETQ come from the germline V gene. This CDR3 has 14 residues. Trimming pared 0 bases from V and 2 bases from J, leaving 6 bases between.